This T cell receptor (beta chain) was recovered during a study of beta chain features in type 1 diabetes. A few counts support this clone. What it binds is unknown. Germline CDR1 and CDR2: SEHNR and FQNEAQ (reference sequence). The CDR3 length is 16 residues. The junction had 6 bases not matched to a gene; V was cut back by 5 bases and J by 2 bases. Expressed TCRB transcripts were sequenced after all isolated RNA was converted to cDNA. Sequencing used immunoSEQ multiplex PCR; TCRdb keeps in-frame clones, though not all of them. The sample has about half a million clones; approximately 10% are singletons. Whole-study findings and limits: When Type 1 diabetes patients were examined, their TCRB CDR3s proved moderately but significantly shorter in all four CD4+ subsets.

The receptor's source is a woman aged 18-29 years in good health. This chain joins TRBV7-9 and TRBJ1-5; TRBD1 matches at 10 bases. The sequenced sample was naive CD4+ T cells from blood. The CDR3 DNA reads TGTGCCAGCAGCCTAACCGGGACAGGGGGCAATCAGCCCCAGCATTTT. Residues: CASSLTGTGGNQPQHF.